This is a list of T cell receptor beta chains from one sample in a study of siplizumab effects on memory and regulatory T cells. This table comes from immunoSEQ multiplex PCR, and its TCRdb copy is limited to in-frame clones, with some not included. The repertoire has about 82,000 clones, roughly 90% of them found once; the top ten carry about 1.4%. Sequencing input: Tregs sorted from blood. The receptors stem from a human donor in good health. Both conserved end residues are part of each CDR3. Fields, in order: clone size, CDR3 length, J gene, V gene, D gene, CDR3 protein, CDR3 DNA. The D gene is left open where the match is weak. Some rows mark clone size as missing; the rest say once, few, many or name a class of expanded clone.

>NA|18|TRBJ2-3|TRBV7-3|NA
CASNRAPPRTSSPDTQYF
TGTGCCAGCAACAGGGCTCCACCCCGAACCTCATCCCCCGATACGCAGTATTTT
>NA|11|TRBJ1-2|TRBV11-2|NA
CASSPGFGYTF
TGTGCCAGCAGCCCCGGGTTTGGCTACACCTTC
>once|15|TRBJ2-7|TRBV12-5|TRBD1
CASGTVGTATYEQYF
TGTGCTAGTGGAACTGTCGGGACAGCAACCTACGAGCAGTACTTC
>few|15|TRBJ1-1|TRBV7-9|NA
CASSLTATMATEAFF
TGTGCCAGCAGCTTGACCGCCACGATGGCCACTGAAGCTTTCTTT
>NA|14|TRBJ2-3|TRBV11-2|NA
CASSPGPHTDTQYF
TGTGCCAGCAGCCCTGGACCACACACAGATACGCAGTATTTT
>NA|13|TRBJ1-5|TRBV19|TRBD1
CASLGQGRQPQHF
TGTGCCAGTCTCGGACAGGGACGTCAGCCCCAGCATTTT
>NA|16|TRBJ2-7|TRBV15|TRBD2
CATSSGTSGDRYEQYF
TGTGCCACCAGCAGTGGTACTAGCGGGGACCGATACGAGCAGTACTTC
>NA|15|TRBJ1-1|TRBV7-3|TRBD1
CASSLTADRGAEAFF
TGTGCCAGCAGCTTAACGGCGGACAGGGGCGCTGAAGCTTTCTTT
>once|15|TRBJ1-5|TRBV6-1|NA
CASREGQFSNQPQHF
TGTGCCAGCAGAGAAGGACAGTTTAGCAATCAGCCCCAGCATTTT
>NA|16|TRBJ1-4|TRBV5-1|NA
CASSLAAIGGGEKLFF
TGCGCCAGCAGCTTGGCCGCTATAGGAGGCGGTGAAAAACTGTTTTTT
>NA|12|TRBJ1-1|TRBV28|NA
CASSFSRVMAFF
TGTGCCAGCAGTTTCTCTCGGGTCATGGCTTTCTTT
>NA|15|TRBJ2-1|TRBV5-4|NA
CASSGGLWSGNEQFF
TGTGCCAGCAGCGGAGGACTTTGGTCAGGTAATGAGCAGTTCTTC
>once|16|TRBJ2-1|TRBV4-1|NA
CATAGLDIVSYNEQFF
TGCGCCACCGCAGGGCTAGACATCGTCTCCTACAATGAGCAGTTCTTC
>NA|16|TRBJ1-4|TRBV2|NA
CASSEGWVREYEKLFF
TGTGCCAGCAGTGAAGGGTGGGTGAGAGAGTATGAAAAACTGTTTTTT
>NA|15|TRBJ1-5|TRBV6-5|TRBD1
CASRISGGYHQPQHF
TGTGCCAGCAGAATATCAGGGGGCTATCATCAGCCCCAGCATTTT
>once|11|TRBJ2-3|TRBV19|TRBD2
CATAGGGTQYF
TGTGCCACCGCGGGGGGTGGTACGCAGTATTTT
>NA|16|TRBJ1-2|TRBV7-8|NA
CASSPQAALANYGYTF
TGTGCCAGCAGCCCCCAGGCCGCTCTAGCTAACTATGGCTACACCTTC
>NA|15|TRBJ1-1|TRBV12-5|NA
CASGFLQGINTEAFF
TGTGCTAGTGGTTTTCTCCAAGGAATTAACACTGAAGCTTTCTTT
>NA|11|TRBJ1-1|TRBV5-1|NA
CASSKDTEAFF
TGCGCCAGCAGCAAGGACACTGAAGCTTTCTTT
>NA|16|TRBJ2-5|TRBV2|TRBD2
CASSEALAGGQEPQYF
TGTGCCAGCAGTGAGGCCCTAGCGGGGGGCCAAGAACCCCAGTACTTC
>NA|12|TRBJ1-2|TRBV28|NA
CASSFILSGYTF
TGTGCCAGCAGTTTCATACTATCTGGCTACACCTTC
>NA|13|TRBJ1-1|TRBV6-4|NA
CASNKGWSTEAFF
TGTGCCAGCAACAAGGGGTGGAGCACTGAAGCTTTCTTT
>NA|14|TRBJ2-7|TRBV7-6|TRBD1
CASSREQGAYEQYF
TGTGCCAGCAGCCGAGAACAGGGGGCATACGAGCAGTACTTC
>NA|16|TRBJ2-3|TRBV5-1|NA
CASSPGRPGLTDTQYF
TGCGCCAGCAGCCCAGGCCGCCCCGGGCTCACAGATACGCAGTATTTT
>NA|13|TRBJ1-1|TRBV6-1|TRBD1
CASLQGGYTEAFF
TGTGCCAGCCTCCAGGGGGGGTACACTGAAGCTTTCTTT
>NA|15|TRBJ2-6|TRBV18|NA
CASSPPGSGANVLTF
TGTGCCAGCTCACCTCCGGGCTCTGGGGCCAACGTCCTGACTTTC
>NA|13|TRBJ2-5|TRBV5-1|TRBD1
CASSLGQGETQYF
TGCGCCAGCAGCCTCGGACAGGGCGAGACCCAGTACTTC
>NA|14|TRBJ2-7|TRBV27|TRBD1
CASSLFTGGYEQYF
TGTGCCAGCAGTTTATTTACAGGGGGCTACGAGCAGTACTTC
>NA|12|TRBJ1-1|TRBV30|NA
CAWSVGGDFAFF
TGTGCCTGGAGTGTAGGGGGGGATTTCGCTTTCTTT
>few|15|TRBJ2-2|TRBV7-9|TRBD1
CASSRGTGATGELFF
TGTGCCAGCAGCCGAGGGACAGGAGCCACCGGGGAGCTGTTTTTT
>once|15|TRBJ1-2|TRBV7-9|NA
CASSGLHDPNYGYTF
TGTGCCAGCAGCGGACTACATGACCCTAACTATGGCTACACCTTC
>NA|16|TRBJ1-6|TRBV19|TRBD1
CASSIWTGNYNSPLHF
TGTGCCAGTAGTATCTGGACAGGGAACTATAATTCACCCCTCCACTTT
>NA|15|TRBJ2-4|TRBV5-1|NA
CASSFISGTKNIQYF
TGCGCCAGCAGCTTCATATCGGGGACCAAAAACATTCAGTACTTC
>NA|13|TRBJ1-2|TRBV6-6|NA
CASSYPQGTGYTF
TGTGCCAGCAGTTACCCGCAGGGGACTGGCTACACCTTC
>NA|15|TRBJ2-1|TRBV6-5|TRBD2
CASSRLAGGYNEQFF
TGTGCCAGCAGTAGACTAGCGGGGGGGTACAATGAGCAGTTCTTC
>NA|15|TRBJ2-5|TRBV12-5|NA
CASGLVRGSRLTPHF
TGTGCTAGTGGTTTGGTACGGGGAAGCCGCCTAACCCCACACTTC
>NA|18|TRBJ2-2|TRBV18|TRBD2
CASSRTVAGATNTGELFF
TGTGCCAGCTCCAGAACAGTAGCGGGGGCAACGAACACCGGGGAGCTGTTTTTT
>NA|16|TRBJ1-5|TRBV7-2|NA
CASSLHSAIGNQPQHF
TGTGCCAGCAGCTTACATTCGGCAATTGGTAATCAGCCCCAGCATTTT
>NA|13|TRBJ2-7|TRBV29-1|NA
CSVEEGAPYEQYF
TGCAGCGTTGAAGAAGGGGCCCCCTACGAGCAGTACTTC
>NA|18|TRBJ2-4|TRBV7-2|NA
CASSLAGTVVIAKNIQYF
TGTGCCAGCAGCTTAGCGGGAACAGTCGTCATAGCCAAAAACATTCAGTACTTC
>NA|14|TRBJ1-4|TRBV19|NA
CASRPLGVSEKLFF
TGTGCCAGTAGACCATTGGGGGTTTCCGAAAAACTGTTTTTT
>NA|15|TRBJ1-2|TRBV27|TRBD1
CASSPIRDRGSGYTF
TGTGCCAGCAGTCCAATAAGGGACAGGGGTTCCGGCTACACCTTC
>NA|18|TRBJ2-4|TRBV7-6|TRBD2
CASSLGAGGGGAADIQYF
TGTGCCAGCAGCTTAGGGGCTGGTGGCGGGGGGGCCGCGGACATTCAGTACTTC
>NA|14|TRBJ2-7|TRBV12-2|NA
CASRLQGNSYEQYF
TGTGCAAGTCGCTTACAGGGAAATTCCTACGAGCAGTACTTC
>NA|13|TRBJ2-7|TRBV28|NA
CASSLVQSYEQYF
TGTGCCAGCAGTTTAGTACAGTCCTACGAGCAGTACTTC
>NA|14|TRBJ2-7|TRBV9|NA
CASSVDPGSYEQYF
TGTGCCAGCAGCGTAGATCCAGGAAGCTACGAGCAGTACTTC